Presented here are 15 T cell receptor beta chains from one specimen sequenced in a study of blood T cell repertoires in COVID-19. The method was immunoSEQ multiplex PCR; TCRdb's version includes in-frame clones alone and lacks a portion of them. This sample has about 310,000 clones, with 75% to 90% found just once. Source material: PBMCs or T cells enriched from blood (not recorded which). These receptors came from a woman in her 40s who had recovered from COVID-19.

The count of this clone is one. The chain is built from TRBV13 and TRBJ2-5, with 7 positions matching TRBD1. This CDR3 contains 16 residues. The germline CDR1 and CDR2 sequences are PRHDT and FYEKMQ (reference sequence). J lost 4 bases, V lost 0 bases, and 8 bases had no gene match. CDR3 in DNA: TGTGCCAGCAGCTTAGGTTACAGGGGCGGCGGAGAGACCCAGTACTTC. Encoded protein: CASSLGYRGGGETQYF.

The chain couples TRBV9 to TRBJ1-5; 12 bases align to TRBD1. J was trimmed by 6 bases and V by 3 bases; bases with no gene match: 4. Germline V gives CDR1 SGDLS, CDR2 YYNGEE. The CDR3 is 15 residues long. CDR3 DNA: TGTGCCAGCAGCGCCGGGACAGGGGGCGGTCAGCCCCAGCATTTT. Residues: CASSAGTGGGQPQHF.

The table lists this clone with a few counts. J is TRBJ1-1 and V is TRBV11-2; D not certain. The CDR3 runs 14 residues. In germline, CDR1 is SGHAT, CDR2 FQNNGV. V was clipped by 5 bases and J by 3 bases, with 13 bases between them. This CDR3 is CASSPVTGYTEAFF. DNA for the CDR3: TGTGCCAGCAGCCCAGTGACGGGGTACACTGAAGCTTTCTTT.

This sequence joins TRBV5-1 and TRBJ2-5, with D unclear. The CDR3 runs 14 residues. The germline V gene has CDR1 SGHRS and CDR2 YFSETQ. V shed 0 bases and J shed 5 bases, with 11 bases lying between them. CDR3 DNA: TGCGCCAGCAGCTTGGAAGTCGCTCGGGAGACCCAGTACTTC. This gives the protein CASSLEVARETQYF. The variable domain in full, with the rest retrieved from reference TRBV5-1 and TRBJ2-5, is KAGVTQTPRYLIKTRGQQVTLSCSPISGHRSVSWYQQTPGQGLQFLFEYFSETQRNKGNFPGRFSGRQFSNSRSEMNVSTLELGDSALYLCASSLEVARETQYFGPGTRLLVL.

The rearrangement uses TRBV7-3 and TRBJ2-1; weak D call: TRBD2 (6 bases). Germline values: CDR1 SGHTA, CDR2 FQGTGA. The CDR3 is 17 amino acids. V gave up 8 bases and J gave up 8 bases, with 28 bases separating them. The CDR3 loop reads CASLPKDRAGLYHEQFF. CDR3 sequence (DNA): TGTGCCAGCCTGCCCAAGGACCGAGCCGGACTATACCATGAGCAGTTCTTC. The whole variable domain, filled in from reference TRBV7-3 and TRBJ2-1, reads GAGVSQTPSNKVTEKGKYVELRCDPISGHTALYWYRQSLGQGPEFLIYFQGTGAADDSGLPNDRFFAVRPEGSVSTLKIQRTERGDSAVYLCASLPKDRAGLYHEQFFGPGTRLTVL.

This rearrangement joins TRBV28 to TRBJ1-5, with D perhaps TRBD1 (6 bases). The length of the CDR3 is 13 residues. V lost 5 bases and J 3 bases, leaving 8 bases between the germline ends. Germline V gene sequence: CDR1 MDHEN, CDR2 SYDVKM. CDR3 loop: CASSTGSNQPQHF. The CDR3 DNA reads TGTGCCAGCAGTACAGGGTCCAATCAGCCCCAGCATTTT.

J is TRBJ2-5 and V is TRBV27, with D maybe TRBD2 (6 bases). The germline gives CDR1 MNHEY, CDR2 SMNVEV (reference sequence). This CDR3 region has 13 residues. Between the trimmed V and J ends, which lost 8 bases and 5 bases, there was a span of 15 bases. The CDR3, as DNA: TGTGCCAGCTGCAGGCACCGGGGGGAGACCCAGTACTTC. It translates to CASCRHRGETQYF.

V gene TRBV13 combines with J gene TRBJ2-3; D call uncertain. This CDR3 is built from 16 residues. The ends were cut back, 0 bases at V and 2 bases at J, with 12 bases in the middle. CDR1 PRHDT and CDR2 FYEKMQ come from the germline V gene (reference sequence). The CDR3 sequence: CASSLGRYRYTDTQYF. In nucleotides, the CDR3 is TGTGCCAGCAGCTTAGGCCGGTACAGATACACAGATACGCAGTATTTT. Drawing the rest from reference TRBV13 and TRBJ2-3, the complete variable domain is AAGVIQSPRHLIKEKRETATLKCYPIPRHDTVYWYQQGPGQDPQFLISFYEKMQSDKGSIPDRFSAQQFSDYHSELNMSSLELGDSALYFCASSLGRYRYTDTQYFGPGTRLTVL.

The CDR3, as DNA: TGTGCCAGCAGTAGGTCGGGGGGGGTCCAGCCCCAGCATTTT. Residues: CASSRSGGVQPQHF. The chain employs TRBV2 and TRBJ1-5; weak D call: TRBD1 (5 bases). The germline V and J ends were trimmed by 5 bases and 7 bases, with 15 bases remaining between them. The CDR3 loop spans 14 amino acids. Germline CDR1 SNHLY, CDR2 FYNNEI.

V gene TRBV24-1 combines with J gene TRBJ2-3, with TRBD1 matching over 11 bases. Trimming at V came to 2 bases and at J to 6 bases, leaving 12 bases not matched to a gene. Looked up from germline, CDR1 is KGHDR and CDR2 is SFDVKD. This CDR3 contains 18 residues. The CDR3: CATSDSRTGGPNWDTQYF. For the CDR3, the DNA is TGTGCCACCAGTGATTCCAGGACAGGGGGCCCGAATTGGGATACGCAGTATTTT.

As DNA, the CDR3 is TGTGCCAGCAGCTTAGACCAGGGTCTAGGGGGCTACACCTTC. Amino acids: CASSLDQGLGGYTF. The chain uses TRBV11-2 and TRBJ1-2, with D perhaps TRBD1 (5 bases). The CDR3 is made up of 14 amino acids. V lost 0 bases and J 8 bases, leaving 13 bases between the germline ends. The germline gives CDR1 SGHAT, CDR2 FQNNGV.

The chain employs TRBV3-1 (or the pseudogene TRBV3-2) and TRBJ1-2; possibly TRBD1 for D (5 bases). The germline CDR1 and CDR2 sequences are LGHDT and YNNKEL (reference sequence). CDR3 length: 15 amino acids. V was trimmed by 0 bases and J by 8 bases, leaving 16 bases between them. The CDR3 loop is CASSQDWQGAGGYTF. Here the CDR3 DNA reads TGTGCCAGCAGCCAAGATTGGCAAGGGGCGGGAGGCTACACCTTC.

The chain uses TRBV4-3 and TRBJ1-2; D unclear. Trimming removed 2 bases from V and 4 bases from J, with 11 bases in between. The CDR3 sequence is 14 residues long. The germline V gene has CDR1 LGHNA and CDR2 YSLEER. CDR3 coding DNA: TGCGCCAGCAGCCAACAGACAAACGTCTATGGCTACACCTTC. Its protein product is CASSQQTNVYGYTF.

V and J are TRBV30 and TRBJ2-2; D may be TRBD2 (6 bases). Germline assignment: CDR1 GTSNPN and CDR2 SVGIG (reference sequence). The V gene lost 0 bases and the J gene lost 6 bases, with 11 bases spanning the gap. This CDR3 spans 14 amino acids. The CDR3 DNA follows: TGTGCCTGGAGTGTACCCGGGGGAGCCGGGGAGCTGTTTTTT. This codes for CAWSVPGGAGELFF.

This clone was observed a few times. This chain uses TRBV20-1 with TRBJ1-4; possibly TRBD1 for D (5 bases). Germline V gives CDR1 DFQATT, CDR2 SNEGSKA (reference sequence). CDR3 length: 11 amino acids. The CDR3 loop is CARSGGKKLFF. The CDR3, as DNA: TGCGCCCGGTCGGGGGGGAAAAAACTGTTTTTT.